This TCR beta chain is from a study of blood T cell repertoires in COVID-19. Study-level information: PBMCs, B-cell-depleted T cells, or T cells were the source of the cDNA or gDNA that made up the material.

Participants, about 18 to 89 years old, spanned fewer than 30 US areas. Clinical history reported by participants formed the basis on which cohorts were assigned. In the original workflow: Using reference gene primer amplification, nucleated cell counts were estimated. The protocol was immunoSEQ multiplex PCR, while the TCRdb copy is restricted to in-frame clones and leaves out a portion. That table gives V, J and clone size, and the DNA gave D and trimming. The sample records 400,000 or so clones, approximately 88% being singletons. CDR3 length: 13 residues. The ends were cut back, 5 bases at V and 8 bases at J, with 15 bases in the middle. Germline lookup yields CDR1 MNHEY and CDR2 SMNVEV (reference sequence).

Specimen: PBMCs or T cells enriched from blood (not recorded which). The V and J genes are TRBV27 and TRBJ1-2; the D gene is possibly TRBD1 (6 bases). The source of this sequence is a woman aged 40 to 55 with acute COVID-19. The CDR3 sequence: CASSPKGVEGYTF. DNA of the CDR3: TGTGCCAGCAGTCCTAAGGGGGTAGAGGGCTACACCTTC.